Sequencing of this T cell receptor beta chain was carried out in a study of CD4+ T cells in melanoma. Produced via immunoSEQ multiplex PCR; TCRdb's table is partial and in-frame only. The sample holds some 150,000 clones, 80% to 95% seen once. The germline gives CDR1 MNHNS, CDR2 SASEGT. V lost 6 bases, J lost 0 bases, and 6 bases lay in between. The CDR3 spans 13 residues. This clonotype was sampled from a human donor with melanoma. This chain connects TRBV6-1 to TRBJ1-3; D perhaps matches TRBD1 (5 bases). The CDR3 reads CASRQASGNTIYF. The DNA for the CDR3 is TGTGCCAGCAGACAGGCCTCTGGAAACACCATATATTTT.